This is a list of T cell receptor beta chains from one sample in a study of blood T cell repertoires in COVID-19. Sequencing was performed with immunoSEQ multiplex PCR; in TCRdb, only in-frame clones are kept and a portion is missing. The sample has approximately 210,000 clones; roughly 94% are singletons. Sequenced sample: peripheral blood. Every receptor here comes from a man under 40 with COVID-19, enrolled during active disease. The CDR3 runs from the conserved cysteine through the conserved F or W. Each record gives: J gene, CDR3 length, clone size, V gene, D gene, CDR3 DNA, CDR3 protein. The D gene is left open where the match is weak. A row's size may be missing; if present it is once, few, many or a size class.

TRBJ1-6	15	-	TRBV2	TRBD1	TGTGCCAGCAGCCGACAGGGGGCCTATAATTCACCCCTCCACTTT	CASSRQGAYNSPLHF
TRBJ2-7	11	-	TRBV5-6	-	TGTGCCAGCAGGAGCACCTACGAGCAGTACTTC	CASRSTYEQYF
TRBJ1-2	13	-	TRBV4-2	-	TGTGCCAGCAGCCAAGATCAGAACTATGGCTACACCTTC	CASSQDQNYGYTF
TRBJ1-2	14	-	TRBV5-1	TRBD1	TGCGCCAGCAGTCCTCAACAGGGGGCCAATGGCTACACCTTC	CASSPQQGANGYTF
TRBJ2-5	17	-	TRBV5-1	-	TGCGCCAGCAGCTTGGTCGGGTATACGGAGTACCAAGAGACCCAGTACTTC	CASSLVGYTEYQETQYF
TRBJ2-3	14	-	TRBV15	-	TGTGCCACCGCTAAGGGGGTCGGCACAGATACGCAGTATTTT	CATAKGVGTDTQYF
TRBJ1-2	14	-	TRBV9	-	TGTGCCAGCAGCGTGAGGAATTCTAACTATGGCTACACCTTC	CASSVRNSNYGYTF
TRBJ1-1	12	-	TRBV25-1	-	TGTGCCAGCAGTGAGGGCTTTAATCGAGCTTTCTTT	CASSEGFNRAFF
TRBJ1-5	16	-	TRBV21-1	-	TGTGCCAGCAGCAACGGGACAGAGGATTTCAATCAGCCCCAGCATTTT	CASSNGTEDFNQPQHF
TRBJ1-4	14	-	TRBV18	-	TGTGCCAGCTCACCGTACGGGGATCATGAAAAACTGTTTTTT	CASSPYGDHEKLFF
TRBJ1-1	15	-	TRBV28	-	TGTGCCAGCAGTTTATTTCAGGGTGCAGGTACTGAAGCTTTCTTT	CASSLFQGAGTEAFF
TRBJ1-1	16	-	TRBV4-1	-	TGCGCCAGCAGCCAAAACACTGGGGGGGGGTTCACTGAAGCTTTCTTT	CASSQNTGGGFTEAFF
TRBJ2-1	16	-	TRBV6-1	-	TGTGCCAGCAGTGAAAACGGGGTTACCTCCTACAATGAGCAGTTCTTC	CASSENGVTSYNEQFF
TRBJ2-3	16	-	TRBV2	TRBD2	TGTGCCAGCAGTGGGGGACTAGCGGGGGACACAGATACGCAGTATTTT	CASSGGLAGDTDTQYF
TRBJ2-1	14	-	TRBV5-1	-	TGCGCCAGCAGCTTCGCCCAGGGGCAAAATGAGCAGTTCTTC	CASSFAQGQNEQFF
TRBJ1-1	17	once	TRBV11-2	-	TGTGCCAGCAGCTTATTGGGGAGGGGGAAAATGAACACTGAAGCTTTCTTT	CASSLLGRGKMNTEAFF
TRBJ2-7	14	once	TRBV7-9	TRBD1	TGTGCCAGCAGCTTCGGGCAGGGGGCAAGGGAGCAGTACTTC	CASSFGQGAREQYF
TRBJ1-2	13	-	TRBV29-1	TRBD1	TGCAGCGTTGATGGGACAGGGGGCTATGGCTACACCTTC	CSVDGTGGYGYTF
TRBJ1-2	16	-	TRBV5-4	TRBD1	TGTGCCAGCAGCTTGATACAGACAGGGGGCGCCTATGGCTACACCTTC	CASSLIQTGGAYGYTF
TRBJ2-7	15	once	TRBV5-1	TRBD1	TGCGCCAGCAGCCCGGGGGTGGGACAGGGCTACGAGCAGTACTTC	CASSPGVGQGYEQYF
TRBJ1-3	16	-	TRBV5-1	TRBD1	TGCGCCAGCAGCTACTCAGGGGGCAGGGGTGGAAACACCATATATTTT	CASSYSGGRGGNTIYF
TRBJ2-1	19	-	TRBV7-9	TRBD2	TGTGCCAGCAGCCACGTCGGGCTAGCGGGGGCCCGGTCCTACAATGAGCAGTTCTTC	CASSHVGLAGARSYNEQFF
TRBJ1-5	15	-	TRBV4-1	TRBD1	TGCGCCAGCAGCCAAAACAGGGGGGCCAATCAGCCCCAGCATTTT	CASSQNRGANQPQHF
TRBJ2-5	14	-	TRBV6-5	-	TGTGCCAGCAGAGTAGTTTCTCCGCCAGAGACCCAGTACTTC	CASRVVSPPETQYF
TRBJ2-3	15	-	TRBV7-7	TRBD2	TGTGCCAGCAGCGAAGGACTAGCGGGGACAGATACGCAGTATTTT	CASSEGLAGTDTQYF
TRBJ1-2	15	-	TRBV6-4	TRBD1	TGTGCCAGCAGTGCGGATTCAGGGGGCGCGATAGGCTACACCTTC	CASSADSGGAIGYTF
TRBJ1-4	14	-	TRBV3-1/TRBV3-2	-	TGTGCCAGCAGCCAAGGGGGCCAAAATGAAAAACTGTTTTTT	CASSQGGQNEKLFF
TRBJ1-1	15	-	TRBV28	-	TGTGCCAGCAGTTTCCGGGGACAACTGAACACTGAAGCTTTCTTT	CASSFRGQLNTEAFF
TRBJ2-3	15	-	TRBV11-1	-	TGTGCCAGCAGCTTAGCGCATGTAGCGACAGATACGCAGTATTTT	CASSLAHVATDTQYF
TRBJ1-5	15	-	TRBV6-5	TRBD1	TGTGCCAGCAGCCGTGGACAGGGGTGGAATCAGCCCCAGCATTTT	CASSRGQGWNQPQHF
TRBJ2-7	13	-	TRBV18	-	TGTGCCAGCTCACCGGCGGATCTCGAGTGGCAGTACTTC	CASSPADLEWQYF
TRBJ1-1	13	-	TRBV3-1/TRBV3-2	TRBD1	TGTGCCAGCACCAACAGGGGTTACACTGAAGCTTTCTTT	CASTNRGYTEAFF
TRBJ1-2	14	-	TRBV2	-	TGTGCCAGCACCTCGGACACCACAATCTATGGCTACACCTTC	CASTSDTTIYGYTF
TRBJ2-2	15	once	TRBV6-5	-	TGTGCCAGCAGTACGCGGGACGGATCCACCGGGGAGCTGTTTTTT	CASSTRDGSTGELFF
TRBJ1-2	13	-	TRBV12-5	-	TGTGCTAGTGGACTACGCAGGGTGAGAGGCTACACCTTC	CASGLRRVRGYTF
TRBJ1-1	14	-	TRBV14	-	TGTGCCAGCAGCCGAGAACTTGGGAGGACTGAAGCTTTCTTT	CASSRELGRTEAFF
TRBJ1-1	14	-	TRBV4-1	-	TGCGCCAGCAGCCATCCGACTTCGAACACTGAAGCTTTCTTT	CASSHPTSNTEAFF
TRBJ1-1	15	-	TRBV10-3	-	TGTGCCATCAGTGAGTCGAGGGTGGAGAACACTGAAGCTTTCTTT	CAISESRVENTEAFF
TRBJ1-2	11	-	TRBV9	-	TGTGCCAGCAGCGCGAACTATGGCTACACCTTC	CASSANYGYTF
TRBJ1-1	16	once	TRBV18	TRBD1	TGTGCCAGCTCACCCGAGCGACAGGGGTCGGGCACTGAAGCTTTCTTT	CASSPERQGSGTEAFF
TRBJ2-2	15	-	TRBV5-1	-	TGCGCCAGCAGCGCCGCAGGCCCGAACACCGGGGAGCTGTTTTTT	CASSAAGPNTGELFF
TRBJ2-6	19	-	TRBV5-6	TRBD2	TGTGCCAGCAGCTTGGCCCTACTAGCGGGGGACACTGGGGCCAACGTCCTGACTTTC	CASSLALLAGDTGANVLTF
TRBJ2-1	15	once	TRBV10-2	TRBD1	TGCGCCAGCAGTGGGGGGACAGGGGCGATAAATGAGCAGTTCTTC	CASSGGTGAINEQFF
TRBJ2-4	14	-	TRBV30	TRBD2	TGTGCCTGGAGTGCCGACGGGGGGGGAAACATTCAGTACTTC	CAWSADGGGNIQYF
TRBJ2-3	16	-	TRBV19	TRBD2	TGTGCCAGTAGTCCACGGGGGGGCGGCAGCACAGATACGCAGTATTTT	CASSPRGGGSTDTQYF
TRBJ2-7	17	few	TRBV25-1	TRBD1	TGTGCCAGCAGTGATCCAACCGAGCCGGGACAGGGGGCCGAGCAGTACTTC	CASSDPTEPGQGAEQYF
TRBJ2-1	14	-	TRBV7-2	-	TGTGCCAGCAGCTATGGGGCGAACTACAATGAGCAGTTCTTC	CASSYGANYNEQFF
TRBJ2-2	14	-	TRBV5-4	TRBD1	TGTGCCAGCAGCGGGGGACAGGGGTCCGGGGAGCTGTTTTTT	CASSGGQGSGELFF
TRBJ1-6	18	-	TRBV5-1	-	TGCGCCAGCACGGATCGCCCACCGGGTCCCTATTCGAATTCACCCCTCCACTTT	CASTDRPPGPYSNSPLHF
TRBJ1-1	14	-	TRBV5-1	-	TGCGCCAGCAGCTTGGCAGGGGACAACACTGAAGCTTTCTTT	CASSLAGDNTEAFF